This T cell receptor (beta chain) was identified in a study of blood T cells in healthy people across ages. PCR was performed a second time for about 7 to 11 cycles using a sample-barcoded 5' primer and a J-beta primer mix. TCRdb redid the calling of the 5' RACE reads with MiXCR, one entry per CDR3 protein. The sample includes about 1.5 million distinct CDR3 sequences, around 42% seen only once; the top ten take 7.9%. V gave up 5 bases and J gave up 3 bases, with 22 bases separating them. The CDR3 contains 17 residues. The receptor was derived from a woman younger than 35 in good health. The rearrangement joins TRBV12-3 or TRBV12-4 to TRBJ1-1; D is perhaps TRBD1 (5 bases). The sequencing sample was made of blood. CDR3 nucleotides: TGTGCCAGCAGTCCCTCGCCAGGGATGGGTGGGCACACTGAAGCTTTCTTT. Protein sequence: CASSPSPGMGGHTEAFF.